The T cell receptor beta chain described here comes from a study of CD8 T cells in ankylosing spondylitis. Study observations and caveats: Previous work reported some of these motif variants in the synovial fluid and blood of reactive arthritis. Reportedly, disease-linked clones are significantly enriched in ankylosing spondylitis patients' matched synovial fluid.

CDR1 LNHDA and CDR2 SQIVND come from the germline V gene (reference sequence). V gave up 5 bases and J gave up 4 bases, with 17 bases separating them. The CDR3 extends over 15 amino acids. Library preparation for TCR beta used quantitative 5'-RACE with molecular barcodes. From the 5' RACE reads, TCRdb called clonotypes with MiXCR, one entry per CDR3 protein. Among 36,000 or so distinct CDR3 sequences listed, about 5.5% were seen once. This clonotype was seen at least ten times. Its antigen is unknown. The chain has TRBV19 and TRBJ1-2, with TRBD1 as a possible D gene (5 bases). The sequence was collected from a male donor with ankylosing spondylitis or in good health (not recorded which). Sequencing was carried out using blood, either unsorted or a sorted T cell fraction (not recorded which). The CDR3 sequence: CASSLDPRDGYGYTF. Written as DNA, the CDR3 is TGTGCCAGTAGTCTGGATCCCCGGGACGGCTATGGCTACACCTTC. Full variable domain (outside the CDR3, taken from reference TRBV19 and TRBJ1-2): DGGITQSPKYLFRKEGQNVTLSCEQNLNHDAMYWYRQDPGQGLRLIYYSQIVNDFQKGDIAEGYSVSREKKESFPLTVTSAQKNPTAFYLCASSLDPRDGYGYTFGSGTRLTVV.